The present T cell receptor beta chain was sequenced within a study of cytomegalovirus exposure and HLA in healthy donors. The V end lost 6 bases, the J end lost 0 bases, and 12 bases lay between the germline ends. This CDR3 contains 16 residues. The germline CDR1 and CDR2 sequences are SNHLY and FYNNEI. This clone was seen more than once but under ten times. Its cognate antigen is unknown. Study findings and constraints: Accurate prediction of HLA-A and HLA-B alleles (for most subjects) was reportedly achieved from TCR beta sequences.

A multiplex PCR was run with 60 Vbeta primers and 13 Jbeta primers. Assay used: immunoSEQ multiplex PCR; TCRdb lists only in-frame clones, some missing. Among under 150,000 clones listed, 8.9% were seen once. The V gene is TRBV2, the J gene TRBJ1-6; a weak D match, TRBD1 (5 bases). The sequenced material came from PBMCs. The clonotype was recovered from a woman aged 40 to 50 in good health and CMV-seropositive. The CDR3 nucleotides read TGTGCCAGCAGGGGGGGGTCGAGCTCCTATAATTCACCCCTCCACTTT. It translates to CASRGGSSSYNSPLHF.